The 23 T cell receptor beta chains reported below all come from one sample, sequenced in a study of cytotoxic CD8 clonotypes in ibrutinib-treated CLL. The method was immunoSEQ multiplex PCR; TCRdb's version includes in-frame clones alone and lacks a portion of them. Here the sample spans approximately 100,000 clones, approximately 58% being singletons. Material: PBMCs, obtained after 24 months of ibrutinib treatment. The receptor set was obtained from a human donor with chronic lymphocytic leukemia.

A word on this clone: This sample includes further DNA sequences coding for the same CDR3. J is TRBJ1-4 and V is TRBV4-1; D possibly corresponds to TRBD1 (5 bases). The CDR3 covers 15 residues. Trimming took 3 bases from V and 5 from J, leaving 13 bases between them. CDR1 and CDR2 from the germline V gene are MGHRA and YSYEKL. In nucleotides, the CDR3 is TGCGCCAGCAGCCAGGTTCCGGGACCGAATGAAAAACTGTTTTTT. Its translation is CASSQVPGPNEKLFF.

This chain uses TRBV4-3 with TRBJ1-2; no definite D call. Germline V lookup: CDR1 LGHNA, CDR2 YSLEER. Trimming shortened V by 4 bases and J by 3 bases, and 12 bases separated the two germline ends. The CDR3 is made up of 14 amino acids. CDR3 coding DNA: TGCGCCAGCAGCCCAATACGGGCAGACTATGGCTACACCTTC. Translated, it gives CASSPIRADYGYTF.

This clone was detected a few times. V is TRBV9 and J is TRBJ2-2; the D is unclear. Germline CDR1 SGDLS, CDR2 YYNGEE. The V end was cut by 0 bases, the J end by 5 bases, with 11 bases between. CDR3 length: 15 residues. DNA of the CDR3: TGTGCCAGCAGCGTAGAAGACCGTCTAACCGGGGAGCTGTTTTTT. It encodes CASSVEDRLTGELFF.

The chain is built from TRBV6-5 and TRBJ2-7; possibly TRBD1 for D (6 bases). The CDR3 loop spans 12 amino acids. Germline V gene sequence: CDR1 MNHEY, CDR2 SVGAGI. Trimming removed 6 bases from V and 0 bases from J, with 6 bases in between. The CDR3 region has the DNA TGTGCCAGCAGACAGGGCTCCTACGAGCAGTACTTC. Its protein is CASRQGSYEQYF.

CDR3 nucleotides: TGTGCCAGCAGTGCCCAATCCCTTCGACAGGGGAACACTGAAGCTTTCTTT. This codes for CASSAQSLRQGNTEAFF. The chain has TRBV2 and TRBJ1-1; 7 bases are shared with TRBD1. The CDR3 contains 17 residues. Germline V lookup: CDR1 SNHLY, CDR2 FYNNEI. The J segment lost 1 base and the V segment lost 4 bases, leaving 12 bases of the junction unmatched.

The genes are TRBV5-4 and TRBJ2-5; 7 bases are shared with TRBD1. CDR3 length: 14 amino acids. Germline V gene sequence: CDR1 SGHNT, CDR2 YYREEE (reference sequence). The trim removed 4 bases at V and 2 bases at J, leaving 5 bases unmatched. The DNA of the CDR3 is TGTGCCAGCAGCGTCAGGGGACAGCAAGAGACCCAGTACTTC. It encodes CASSVRGQQETQYF. The entire variable domain, with the rest obtained from reference TRBV5-4 and TRBJ2-5, is as follows: ETGVTQSPTHLIKTRGQQVTLRCSSQSGHNTVSWYQQALGQGPQFIFQYYREEENGRGNFPPRFSGLQFPNYSSELNVNALELDDSALYLCASSVRGQQETQYFGPGTRLLVL.

In this sample, this clone turned up a few times. This chain joins TRBV27 and TRBJ2-1, with TRBD2 identical over 9 bases. Looked up from germline, CDR1 is MNHEY and CDR2 is SMNVEV (reference sequence). CDR3 length equals 16 residues. The trim removed 1 base at V and 4 bases at J, leaving 5 bases unmatched. The CDR3 reads CASSLLAGALYNEQFF. The CDR3 region has the DNA TGTGCCAGCAGTTTATTAGCGGGGGCCTTATACAATGAGCAGTTCTTC.

This clone was counted a few times. The chain joins TRBV18 to TRBJ2-1; 7 bases map to TRBD2. Germline CDR1 reads KGHSH; CDR2 reads LQKENI. J lost 9 bases, V lost 0 bases, and 5 bases had no gene match. This CDR3 has 14 residues. The CDR3 here is CASSPPGVAGEQFF. CDR3 in DNA: TGTGCCAGCTCACCACCTGGGGTAGCGGGTGAGCAGTTCTTC. Looking up the rest from reference TRBV18 and TRBJ2-1 gives the full variable domain: NAGVMQNPRHLVRRRGQEARLRCSPMKGHSHVYWYRQLPEEGLKFMVYLQKENIIDESGMPKERFSAEFPKEGPSILRIQQVVRGDSAAYFCASSPPGVAGEQFFGPGTRLTVL.

This clone was seen a few times. This chain links TRBV5-4 with TRBJ1-2; TRBD1 matches at 10 bases. Trimming took 4 bases from V and 6 from J; bases not matched to a gene: 3. This CDR3 has 13 amino acids. CDR1 and CDR2 (germline): SGHNT, YYREEE (reference sequence). The CDR3 protein is CASSRGQGNGYTF. DNA for the CDR3: TGTGCCAGCAGCCGGGGACAGGGGAATGGCTACACCTTC.

The chain combines TRBV14 with TRBJ2-1, with no clear D. The CDR3 loop spans 14 amino acids. With 3 bases removed from V and 0 bases from J, the gap between germline ends came to 6 bases. Looked up from germline, CDR1 is SGHDN and CDR2 is FVKESK. The CDR3 bases are TGTGCCAGCAGCCACCGTAGCTCCTACAATGAGCAGTTCTTC. Protein: CASSHRSSYNEQFF. Full variable domain (remainder filled in from reference TRBV14 and TRBJ2-1): EAGVTQFPSHSVIEKGQTVTLRCDPISGHDNLYWYRRVMGKEIKFLLHFVKESKQDESGMPNNRFLAERTGGTYSTLKVQPAELEDSGVYFCASSHRSSYNEQFFGPGTRLTVL.

This rearrangement joins TRBV18 to TRBJ2-3; D may be TRBD1 (5 bases). The CDR3 loop spans 16 amino acids. Germline V gives CDR1 KGHSH, CDR2 LQKENI. Trimming cost V 2 bases and J 2 bases, with 14 bases left between them. CDR3 residues: CASSPLGAPSTDTQYF. CDR3 nucleotide sequence: TGTGCCAGCTCACCATTAGGGGCCCCCTCCACAGATACGCAGTATTTT.

The table lists this clone with a few counts. The chain uses TRBV29-1 and TRBJ2-7; maybe TRBD2 (6 bases). V lost 7 bases to trimming and J lost 0 bases, with 22 bases between them. Germline CDR1 SQVTM, CDR2 ANQGSEA. The CDR3 contains 16 residues. Written as DNA, the CDR3 is TGCAGCGCTGGGGGGAAAAGGGACGGGTCCTCCTACGAGCAGTACTTC. Encoded protein: CSAGGKRDGSSYEQYF.

V gene TRBV6-5 combines with J gene TRBJ1-5; unclear D gene. CDR3 length equals 14 residues. The germline V gene encodes CDR1 MNHEY and CDR2 SVGAGI. Trimming pared 5 bases from V and 6 bases from J, leaving 14 bases between. The CDR3 spells CASSREPGGQPQHF. CDR3 nucleotide sequence: TGTGCCAGCAGTAGAGAACCAGGAGGTCAGCCCCAGCATTTT.

The CDR3 DNA reads as TGTGCCTGGAGTGTAATAGGGGGGACTACTAACTATGGCTACACCTTC. Amino acids: CAWSVIGGTTNYGYTF. The rearrangement links TRBV30 to TRBJ1-2, with a weak D call TRBD1 (6 bases). Trimming stripped 0 bases from V and 0 bases from J, with 14 bases between. The CDR3 is 16 amino acids. Germline CDR1 reads GTSNPN; CDR2 reads SVGIG (reference sequence).

V usage is TRBV7-9 and J usage is TRBJ1-5; D may be TRBD1 (5 bases). V was trimmed by 1 base and J by 4 bases, leaving 11 bases between them. CDR1 SEHNR and CDR2 FQNEAQ come from the germline V gene (reference sequence). The CDR3 is made up of 15 amino acids. The CDR3: CASSLGSSGNQPQHF. Here the CDR3 DNA reads TGTGCCAGCAGCTTAGGAAGCTCAGGGAATCAGCCCCAGCATTTT.

This clone was recorded a few times. The V and J genes are TRBV7-2 and TRBJ2-1; no definite D call. The V and J ends lost 3 bases and 4 bases respectively, with 13 bases between them. The CDR3 spans 15 residues. Germline CDR1 is SGHTA and CDR2 is FQGNSA. CDR3 residues: CASSLGPSNYNEQFF. Written as DNA, the CDR3 is TGTGCCAGCAGCTTGGGCCCGTCGAATTACAATGAGCAGTTCTTC.

This chain connects TRBV18 to TRBJ1-1, with 7 positions matching TRBD1. CDR1 is KGHSH, CDR2 LQKENI, per germline. The CDR3 is made up of 14 amino acids. Trimming at V came to 6 bases and at J to 7 bases, leaving 11 bases not matched to a gene. CDR3 DNA: TGTGCCAGCTCGCCATCACAGGGGTTCAGTGAAGCTTTCTTT. Translation gives CASSPSQGFSEAFF.

The rearrangement joins TRBV27 to TRBJ1-6; 7 bases are shared with TRBD1. The CDR3 has 16 amino acids. With V trimmed by 4 bases and J by 1 base, 4 bases remained unmatched. Germline CDR1 reads MNHEY; CDR2 reads SMNVEV (reference sequence). CDR3 amino acids: CASSWGRGSYNSPLHF. The CDR3 region has the DNA TGTGCCAGCAGTTGGGGCAGGGGGTCCTATAATTCACCCCTCCACTTT.

CDR3 amino acids: CASSTSSRETQYF. The CDR3, as DNA: TGTGCCAGCAGCACTAGCTCGAGGGAGACCCAGTACTTC. The chain joins TRBV9 to TRBJ2-5; D perhaps matches TRBD2 (6 bases). V gave up 4 bases and J gave up 5 bases, with 12 bases separating them. The CDR3 is 13 residues long. Germline-derived CDR1 and CDR2 are SGDLS and YYNGEE. The whole variable domain, remainder taken from reference TRBV9 and TRBJ2-5, is DSGVTQTPKHLITATGQRVTLRCSPRSGDLSVYWYQQSLDQGLQFLIQYYNGEERAKGNILERFSAQQFPDLHSELNLSSLELGDSALYFCASSTSSRETQYFGPGTRLLVL.

This sequence joins TRBV7-9 and TRBJ1-2, with 9 nucleotides matching TRBD1. Unmatched junction bases numbered 13, after V lost 4 bases and J lost 4 bases. CDR3 length equals 17 residues. Per germline, CDR1 SEHNR and CDR2 FQNEAQ (reference sequence). CDR3 nucleotide sequence: TGTGCCAGCAGCTCCCGAGAAAAGGGACAGGGAGTCTATGGCTACACCTTC. Residues: CASSSREKGQGVYGYTF.

The J gene is TRBJ1-5, the V gene TRBV2; possible D gene TRBD1, 6 bases. The CDR3 totals 15 residues. In germline, CDR1 is SNHLY, CDR2 FYNNEI. Trimming took 5 bases from V and 1 from J, leaving 12 bases between them. The CDR3 is CASSSQGRSNQPQHF. Here the CDR3 DNA reads TGTGCCAGCAGTTCACAGGGTCGGAGCAATCAGCCCCAGCATTTT.

V is TRBV30 and J is TRBJ2-7; D remains unclear. Trimming removed 4 bases from V and 2 bases from J, with 9 bases in between. The CDR3 has 12 residues. Germline V gene data show CDR1 as GTSNPN and CDR2 as SVGIG (reference sequence). CDR3 DNA: TGTGCCTGGAACGCCCCGGCCTACGAGCAGTACTTC. Translated, it gives CAWNAPAYEQYF.

V and J are TRBV13 and TRBJ1-1; tentative D call: TRBD1 (6 bases). The CDR3 extends over 13 amino acids. Per germline, CDR1 PRHDT and CDR2 FYEKMQ (reference sequence). Between the trimmed V and J ends, which lost 6 bases and 4 bases, there was a span of 12 bases. CDR3 DNA sequence: TGTGCCAGCAGAGTCAGGGGAGGCACTGAAGCTTTCTTT. Residues: CASRVRGGTEAFF.